This paragraph covers one TCR beta chain sequence. This sample stems from a study of blood T cell repertoires in COVID-19. Per the original methods: For nucleated cells, counts were estimated from reference gene primer amplification. Assay: immunoSEQ multiplex PCR; the TCRdb copy retains only in-frame clones and omits some. V and J calls and clone size are those listed in that table; D and trimming were worked out from the DNA. The sample yields 300,000 to 400,000 clones, 87% seen once. This CDR3 is built from 17 residues. Germline V lookup: CDR1 SSHAT, CDR2 FNYEAQ (reference sequence). Trimming stripped 0 bases from V and 4 bases from J, with 15 bases between. The Seattle patients, enrolled during active infection, were followed longitudinally.

The chain joins TRBV7-7 to TRBJ2-2; perhaps TRBD1 as D (6 bases). The sequencing sample was made of peripheral blood. The receptor's source is a woman between 50 and 59 years old with COVID-19, enrolled during active disease. The CDR3 DNA is TGTGCCAGCAGCTTAGCGCTCCCGGGACACATCACCGGGGAGCTGTTTTTT. As protein: CASSLALPGHITGELFF.